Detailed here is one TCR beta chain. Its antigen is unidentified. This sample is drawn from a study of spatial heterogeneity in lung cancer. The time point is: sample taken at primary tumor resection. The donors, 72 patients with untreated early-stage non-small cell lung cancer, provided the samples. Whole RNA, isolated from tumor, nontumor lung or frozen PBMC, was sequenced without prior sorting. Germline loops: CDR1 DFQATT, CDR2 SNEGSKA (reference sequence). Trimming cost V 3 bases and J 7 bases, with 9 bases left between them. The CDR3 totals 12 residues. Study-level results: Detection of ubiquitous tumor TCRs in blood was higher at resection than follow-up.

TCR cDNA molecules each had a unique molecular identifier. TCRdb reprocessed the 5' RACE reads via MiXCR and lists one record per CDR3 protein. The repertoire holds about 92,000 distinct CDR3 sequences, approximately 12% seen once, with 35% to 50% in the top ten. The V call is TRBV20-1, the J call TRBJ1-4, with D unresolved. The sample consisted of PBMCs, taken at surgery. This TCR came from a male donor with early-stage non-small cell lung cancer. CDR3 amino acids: CSASPPGEKLFF. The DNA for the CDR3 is TGCAGTGCTAGTCCCCCTGGTGAAAAACTGTTTTTT.